This TCR beta chain was found in a study of cytomegalovirus exposure and HLA in healthy donors. The PCR contained 60 Vbeta and 13 Jbeta primers. Clones were sequenced by immunoSEQ multiplex PCR, and TCRdb holds only the in-frame ones, with some missing. The sample holds approximately 160,000 clones, 70% to 85% seen once. This TCR came from a woman younger than 45 in good health and CMV-seronegative. Sequencing used PBMCs.

The CDR3 here is CSVVDRKNIQYF. The CDR3 DNA follows: TGCAGCGTTGTGGACAGAAAAAACATTCAGTACTTC. This chain joins TRBV29-1 and TRBJ2-4, with D possibly matching TRBD1 (6 bases). Trimming pared 4 bases from V and 4 bases from J, leaving 8 bases between. The CDR3 consists of 12 residues. Germline V gene sequence: CDR1 SQVTM, CDR2 ANQGSEA.